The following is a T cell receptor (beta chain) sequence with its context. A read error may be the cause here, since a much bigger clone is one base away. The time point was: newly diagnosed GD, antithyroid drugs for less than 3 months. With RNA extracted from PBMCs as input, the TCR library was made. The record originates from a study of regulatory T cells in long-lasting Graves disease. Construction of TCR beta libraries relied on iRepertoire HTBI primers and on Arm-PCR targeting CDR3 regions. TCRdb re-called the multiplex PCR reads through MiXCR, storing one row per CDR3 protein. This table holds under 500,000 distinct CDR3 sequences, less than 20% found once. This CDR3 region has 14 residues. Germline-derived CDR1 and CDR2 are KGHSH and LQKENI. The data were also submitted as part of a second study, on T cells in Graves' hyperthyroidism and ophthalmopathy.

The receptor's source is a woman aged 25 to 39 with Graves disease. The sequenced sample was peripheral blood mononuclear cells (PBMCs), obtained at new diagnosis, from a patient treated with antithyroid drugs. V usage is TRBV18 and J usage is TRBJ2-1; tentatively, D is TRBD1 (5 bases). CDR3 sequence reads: CANSQDPNSNEQFF. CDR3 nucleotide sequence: TGTGCCAACTCACAGGACCCGAACAGCAATGAGCAGTTCTTC.